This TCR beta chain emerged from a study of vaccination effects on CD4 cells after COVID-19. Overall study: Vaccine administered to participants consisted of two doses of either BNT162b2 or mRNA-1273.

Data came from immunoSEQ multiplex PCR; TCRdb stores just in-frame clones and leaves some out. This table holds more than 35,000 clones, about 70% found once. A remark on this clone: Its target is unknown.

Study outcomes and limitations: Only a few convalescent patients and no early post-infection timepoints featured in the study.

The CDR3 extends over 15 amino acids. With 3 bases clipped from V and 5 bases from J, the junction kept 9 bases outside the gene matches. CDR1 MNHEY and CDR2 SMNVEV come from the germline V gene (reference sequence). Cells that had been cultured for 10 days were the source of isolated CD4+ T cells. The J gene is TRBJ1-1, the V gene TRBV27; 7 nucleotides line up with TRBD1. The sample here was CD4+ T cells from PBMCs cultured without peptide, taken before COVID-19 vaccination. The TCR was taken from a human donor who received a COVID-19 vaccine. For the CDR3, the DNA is TGTGCCAGCAGTTTGCGACAGGGAGTGGTTACTGAAGCTTTCTTT. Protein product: CASSLRQGVVTEAFF.